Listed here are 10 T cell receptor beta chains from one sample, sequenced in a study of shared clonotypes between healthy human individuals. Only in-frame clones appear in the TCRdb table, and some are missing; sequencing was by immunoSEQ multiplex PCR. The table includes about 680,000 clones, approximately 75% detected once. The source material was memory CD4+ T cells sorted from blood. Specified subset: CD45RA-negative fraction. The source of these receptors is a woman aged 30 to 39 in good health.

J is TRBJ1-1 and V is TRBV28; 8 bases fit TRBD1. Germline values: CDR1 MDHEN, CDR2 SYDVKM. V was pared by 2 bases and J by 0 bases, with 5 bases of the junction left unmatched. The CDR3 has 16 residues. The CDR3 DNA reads TGTGCCAGCAGTTTACTATCAGGGGGCATGAACACTGAAGCTTTCTTT. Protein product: CASSLLSGGMNTEAFF. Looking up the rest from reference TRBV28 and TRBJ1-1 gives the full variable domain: DVKVTQSSRYLVKRTGEKVFLECVQDMDHENMFWYRQDPGLGLRLIYFSYDVKMKEKGDIPEGYSVSREKKERFSLILESASTNQTSMYLCASSLLSGGMNTEAFFGQGTRLTVV.

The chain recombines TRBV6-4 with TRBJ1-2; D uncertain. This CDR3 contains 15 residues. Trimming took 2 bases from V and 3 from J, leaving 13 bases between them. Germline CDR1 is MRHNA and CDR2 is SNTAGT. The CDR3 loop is CASSDRTAGDYGYTF. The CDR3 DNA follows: TGTGCCAGCAGTGACCGTACAGCTGGAGACTATGGCTACACCTTC.

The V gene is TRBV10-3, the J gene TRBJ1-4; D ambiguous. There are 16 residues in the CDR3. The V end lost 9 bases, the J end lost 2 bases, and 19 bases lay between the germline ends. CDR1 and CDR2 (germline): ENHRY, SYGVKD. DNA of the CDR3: TGTGCCATTAGTTCCAACCCGACATCTACTAATGAAAAACTGTTTTTT. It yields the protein CAISSNPTSTNEKLFF.

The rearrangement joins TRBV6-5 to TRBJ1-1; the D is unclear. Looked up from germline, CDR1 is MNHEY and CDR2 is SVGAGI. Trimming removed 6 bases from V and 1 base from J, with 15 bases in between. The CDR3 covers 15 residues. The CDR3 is CASSSTTGRNTEAFF. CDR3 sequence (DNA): TGTGCCAGCAGCTCTACGACCGGACGGAACACTGAAGCTTTCTTT.

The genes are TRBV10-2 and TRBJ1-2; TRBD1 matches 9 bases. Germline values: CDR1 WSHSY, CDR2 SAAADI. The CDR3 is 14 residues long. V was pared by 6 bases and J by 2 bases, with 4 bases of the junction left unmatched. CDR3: CASRPGQGNYGYTF. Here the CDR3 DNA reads TGCGCCAGCAGACCGGGACAGGGAAACTATGGCTACACCTTC.

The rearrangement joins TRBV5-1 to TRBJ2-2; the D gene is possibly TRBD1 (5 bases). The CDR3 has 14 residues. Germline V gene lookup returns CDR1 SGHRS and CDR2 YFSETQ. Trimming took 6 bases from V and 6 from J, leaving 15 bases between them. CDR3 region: CASMGQRGSGELFF. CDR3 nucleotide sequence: TGCGCCAGCATGGGCCAAAGGGGTTCCGGGGAGCTGTTTTTT. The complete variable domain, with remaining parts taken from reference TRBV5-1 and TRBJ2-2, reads KAGVTQTPRYLIKTRGQQVTLSCSPISGHRSVSWYQQTPGQGLQFLFEYFSETQRNKGNFPGRFSGRQFSNSRSEMNVSTLELGDSALYLCASMGQRGSGELFFGEGSRLTVL.

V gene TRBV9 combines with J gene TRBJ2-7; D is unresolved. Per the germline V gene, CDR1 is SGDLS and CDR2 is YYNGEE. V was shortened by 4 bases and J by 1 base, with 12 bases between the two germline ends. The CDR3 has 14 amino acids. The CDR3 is CASSPSSESYEQYF. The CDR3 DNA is TGTGCCAGCAGCCCCAGCTCGGAATCCTACGAGCAGTACTTC.

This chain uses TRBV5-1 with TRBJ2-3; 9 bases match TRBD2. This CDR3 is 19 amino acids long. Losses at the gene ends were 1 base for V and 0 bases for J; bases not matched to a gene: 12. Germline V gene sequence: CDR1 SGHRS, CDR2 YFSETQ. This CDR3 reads CASSLKQGIGLASTDTQYF. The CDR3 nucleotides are TGCGCCAGCAGCTTGAAACAAGGGATAGGACTAGCGAGCACAGATACGCAGTATTTT. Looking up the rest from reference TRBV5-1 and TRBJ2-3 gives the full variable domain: KAGVTQTPRYLIKTRGQQVTLSCSPISGHRSVSWYQQTPGQGLQFLFEYFSETQRNKGNFPGRFSGRQFSNSRSEMNVSTLELGDSALYLCASSLKQGIGLASTDTQYFGPGTRLTVL.

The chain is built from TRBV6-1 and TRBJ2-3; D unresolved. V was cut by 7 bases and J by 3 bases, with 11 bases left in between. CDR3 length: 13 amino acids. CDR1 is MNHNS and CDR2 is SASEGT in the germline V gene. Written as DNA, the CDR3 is TGTGCCAGCACGGGCGGCAATACAGATACGCAGTATTTT. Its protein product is CASTGGNTDTQYF.

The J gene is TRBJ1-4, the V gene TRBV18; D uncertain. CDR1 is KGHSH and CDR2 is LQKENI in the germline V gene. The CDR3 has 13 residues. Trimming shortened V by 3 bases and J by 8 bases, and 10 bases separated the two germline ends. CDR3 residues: CASSPLSGEKLFF. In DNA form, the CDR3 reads TGTGCCAGCTCACCCCTGTCGGGCGAAAAACTGTTTTTT.